The 27 T cell receptor beta chains below were found in one sample sequenced in a study of identical twins. TCRdb re-called the 5' RACE reads through MiXCR, storing one row per CDR3 protein. The sample holds 1,800,000 or so distinct CDR3 sequences, under 35% seen once. Sequenced input: cord blood. Source of these receptors: a newborn girl in good health.

This clonotype was counted between two and nine times. This rearrangement joins TRBV20-1 to TRBJ2-7, with D possibly being TRBD1 or TRBD2 (6 bases each). Germline V lookup: CDR1 DFQATT, CDR2 SNEGSKA (reference sequence). The V end was cut by 1 base, the J end by 5 bases, with 18 bases between. CDR3 length: 15 residues. Here the CDR3 reads CSARGGATSLDEQYF. The CDR3 bases are TGCAGTGCTAGAGGGGGGGCTACTAGCCTCGACGAGCAGTACTTC.

V and J are TRBV30 and TRBJ2-3; tentative D call: TRBD2 (5 bases). Germline CDR1 is GTSNPN and CDR2 is SVGIG (reference sequence). This CDR3 has 15 amino acids. V was trimmed by 3 bases and J by 0 bases, leaving 13 bases between them. The DNA for the CDR3 is TGTGCCTGGAGAGGAGCGGCGTCTAGCACAGATACGCAGTATTTT. Translation gives CAWRGAASSTDTQYF. The full variable domain, completed using reference TRBV30 and TRBJ2-3, is SQTIHQWPATLVQPVGSPLSLECTVEGTSNPNLYWYRQAAGRGLQLLFYSVGIGQISSEVPQNLSASRPQDRQFILSSKKLLLSDSGFYLCAWRGAASSTDTQYFGPGTRLTVL.

The V gene is TRBV6-1, the J gene TRBJ2-1, with D possibly TRBD1 on 5 matching bases. The CDR3 runs 14 residues. Looked up from germline, CDR1 is MNHNS and CDR2 is SASEGT. With 3 bases removed from V and 6 bases from J, the gap between germline ends came to 12 bases. The CDR3 is CASSDWAGPNEQFF. CDR3 sequence (DNA): TGTGCCAGCAGTGATTGGGCAGGGCCCAATGAGCAGTTCTTC.

This clonotype was recorded a few times. The V call is TRBV28, the J call TRBJ2-2; D remains ambiguous. The V gene lost 7 bases and the J gene lost 6 bases, with 6 bases spanning the gap. Germline CDR1 and CDR2: MDHEN and SYDVKM. The CDR3 has 11 amino acids. CDR3 DNA: TGTGCCAGCACGACCTCCGGGGAGCTGTTTTTT. Its protein is CASTTSGELFF.

Many counts were recorded for this clonotype. The rearrangement joins TRBV10-3 to TRBJ2-2; D ambiguous. Per germline, CDR1 ENHRY and CDR2 SYGVKD. V dropped 7 bases and J dropped 5 bases, with 11 bases sitting between them. The CDR3 is 13 amino acids. DNA of the CDR3: TGTGCCATCAAGAAATCGATAACCGGGGAGCTGTTTTTT. This sequence encodes CAIKKSITGELFF.

The V call is TRBV9, the J call TRBJ2-2; the D gene is possibly TRBD2 (7 bases). V lost 3 bases and J 6 bases, leaving 12 bases between the germline ends. CDR1 SGDLS and CDR2 YYNGEE come from the germline V gene. The CDR3 extends over 14 amino acids. The CDR3 loop is CASSDRAGAGELFF. CDR3 in DNA: TGTGCCAGCAGCGACAGGGCGGGAGCCGGGGAGCTGTTTTTT.

J is TRBJ1-2 and V is TRBV12-3 or TRBV12-4; D unclear. V was cut by 5 bases and J by 0 bases, with 10 bases left in between. This CDR3 has 14 residues. The CDR3 nucleotides are TGTGCCAGCAGTCTTCAAAAAACTAACTATGGCTACACCTTC. Its protein is CASSLQKTNYGYTF.

This clonotype was detected a few times. The chain couples TRBV6-5 to TRBJ2-4; D unresolved. The V end lost 0 bases, the J end lost 0 bases, and 15 bases lay between the germline ends. CDR3 length: 18 amino acids. In germline, CDR1 is MNHEY, CDR2 SVGAGI. The CDR3 DNA sequence: TGTGCCAGCAGTTACTCGAAGAGTAGGACCTTAGCCAAAAACATTCAGTACTTC. Translation: CASSYSKSRTLAKNIQYF.

The chain recombines TRBV28 with TRBJ2-2; D gene unclear. Germline assignment: CDR1 MDHEN and CDR2 SYDVKM. This CDR3 spans 13 amino acids. The V and J ends lost 3 bases and 3 bases respectively, with 5 bases between them. The CDR3 region has the DNA TGTGCCAGCAGTTTTTCTGACACCGGGGAGCTGTTTTTT. It codes for CASSFSDTGELFF.

This clonotype was recorded only once. This may stem from a read error, because a much larger clone lies one nucleotide away. The V gene is TRBV6-6, the J gene TRBJ1-2; D ambiguous. The V gene's germline CDR1 is MNHNY and CDR2 SVGAGI (reference sequence). CDR3 size: 15 residues. Trimming shortened V by 8 bases and J by 3 bases, and 19 bases separated the two germline ends. The CDR3 nucleotides read TGTGCCAGCTGGACGTCGGACCCTCCTGACTATGGCTACACCTTC. This codes for CASWTSDPPDYGYTF.

This clonotype occurred a few times. This chain joins TRBV20-1 and TRBJ2-5; 8 nucleotides align to TRBD1. This CDR3 is 17 amino acids long. V lost 0 bases to trimming and J lost 4 bases; unmatched junction nucleotides: 13. Germline loops: CDR1 DFQATT, CDR2 SNEGSKA (reference sequence). The CDR3 is CSARDFLDRASGETQYF. The CDR3 DNA is TGCAGTGCTAGAGATTTCCTGGACAGGGCCTCCGGAGAGACCCAGTACTTC.

As regards this clonotype: As the CDR3 is not closed by the conserved phenylalanine or tryptophan, this likely results from a read error. The chain uses TRBV12-3 or TRBV12-4 and TRBJ2-3, with TRBD2 identical over 8 bases. V shed 6 bases and J 0 bases; nucleotides not matched to a gene: 8. The CDR3 loop spans 16 amino acids. Here the CDR3 DNA reads TGTGCCAGCAGCACCGGACTAGCCTTGAGCACAGATACGCAGTATTCT. Residues: CASSTGLALSTDTQYS.

As to this clonotype: With a much larger clone just one base away, this may be a read error. V gene TRBV24-1 combines with J gene TRBJ2-1; 10 nucleotides line up with TRBD1. The CDR3 loop spans 15 amino acids. The V segment lost 4 bases and the J segment 3 bases; nucleotides outside the gene matches: 2. In germline, CDR1 is KGHDR, CDR2 SFDVKD. The CDR3 coding sequence is TGTGCCACCAGTGAACGGACAGGGGGCTACAATGAGCAGTTCTTC. This gives the protein CATSERTGGYNEQFF.

The chain combines TRBV5-1 with TRBJ2-3, with 12 bases that match TRBD2. Trimming removed 6 bases from V and 4 bases from J; junction bases left unmatched: 6. The CDR3 runs 15 residues. From germline, CDR1 is SGHRS and CDR2 YFSETQ. For the CDR3, the DNA is TGCGCCAGCACCCTAGCGGGGGGGCCGGCAGATACGCAGTATTTT. Encoded protein: CASTLAGGPADTQYF. Complete variable domain (other parts from reference TRBV5-1 and TRBJ2-3): KAGVTQTPRYLIKTRGQQVTLSCSPISGHRSVSWYQQTPGQGLQFLFEYFSETQRNKGNFPGRFSGRQFSNSRSEMNVSTLELGDSALYLCASTLAGGPADTQYFGPGTRLTVL.

The sample holds one count of this clonotype. The chain joins TRBV7-9 to TRBJ2-1; D is ambiguous. The J call is doubtful: the DNA matches TRBJ2-7 better. Germline V lookup: CDR1 SEHNR, CDR2 FQNEAQ (reference sequence). The CDR3 is 16 residues long. CDR3 in amino acids: CASSLEAPKRYNEQYF. CDR3 DNA sequence: TGTGCCAGCAGCTTAGAAGCTCCCAAAAGGTACAATGAGCAGTACTTC.

As for this clonotype: A much larger clone lies a single base off, so this may be a read error. The CDR3 region has the DNA TGTGCCAGCAGTTTGCACTTTCTAGCGGGGGGGTACAATGAGCAGTACTTC. The encoded protein is CASSLHFLAGGYNEQYF. This chain links TRBV12-3 or TRBV12-4 with TRBJ2-1, with 12 nucleotides matching TRBD2. The J call may be faulty, since TRBJ2-7 better matches the DNA end. This CDR3 is built from 17 residues.

Here the CDR3 DNA reads TGTGCCTGGAATCAGGGAATGAACACTGAAGCTTTCTTT. This sequence encodes CAWNQGMNTEAFF. The chain is built from TRBV30 and TRBJ1-1; tentatively, D is TRBD1 (5 bases). The V end lost 4 bases, the J end lost 0 bases, and 9 bases lay between the germline ends. This CDR3 region has 13 residues. The germline V gene has CDR1 GTSNPN and CDR2 SVGIG (reference sequence).

On this clonotype itself: A much larger clone is a single base away; this may be a read error. The CDR3 coding sequence is TGTGCCAGCAGGACTAGCGGGAGAGAGACCCAGTTCTTC. This translates into CASRTSGRETQFF. The chain is built from TRBV12-3 or TRBV12-4 and TRBJ2-1; TRBD2 agrees at 12 bases. This CDR3 is built from 13 residues. The V gene end was trimmed by 6 bases and the J gene end by 13 bases; junction bases not matched to a gene: 7.

There are a few counts of this clonotype. CDR3 DNA sequence: TGTGCCAGCTCGATCAGGTCAACTAATGAAAAACTGTTTTTT. As protein: CASSIRSTNEKLFF. This sequence joins TRBV2 and TRBJ1-4; D gene unclear. Germline assignment: CDR1 SNHLY and CDR2 FYNNEI. The CDR3 length is 14 residues. V was trimmed by 8 bases and J by 0 bases, leaving 10 bases between them. The whole variable domain, filled in from reference TRBV2 and TRBJ1-4, reads EPEVTQTPSHQVTQMGQEVILRCVPISNHLYFYWYRQILGQKVEFLVSFYNNEISEKSEIFDDQFSVERPDGSNFTLKIRSTKLEDSAMYFCASSIRSTNEKLFFGSGTQLSVL.

There are many counts of this clonotype. The chain carries TRBV7-2 and TRBJ2-3; no clear D gene. Germline V CDR1 and CDR2: SGHTA, FQGNSA. V was clipped by 3 bases and J by 0 bases, with 7 bases between them. The CDR3 loop spans 14 amino acids. The CDR3 sequence: CASSFSTSTDTQYF. CDR3 nucleotide sequence: TGTGCCAGCAGCTTCTCGACTAGCACAGATACGCAGTATTTT.

This clonotype was seen only a few times. V gene TRBV5-1 combines with J gene TRBJ2-1, with 10 positions matching TRBD2. V was pared by 7 bases and J by 0 bases, with 7 bases of the junction left unmatched. Germline V CDR1 and CDR2: SGHRS, YFSETQ. The CDR3 is 16 residues long. For the CDR3, the DNA is TGCGCCAGCGAAGCGGGGGGGCTCAGCTCCTACAATGAGCAGTTCTTC. Encoded protein: CASEAGGLSSYNEQFF.

This chain joins TRBV12-3 or TRBV12-4 and TRBJ2-7, with D hard to call. Trimming took 10 bases from V and 7 from J, leaving 20 bases between them. There are 13 residues in the CDR3. The CDR3 sequence: CAITPGQPNEQYF. CDR3 DNA sequence: TGTGCCATCACCCCCGGGCAGCCCAATGAGCAGTACTTC.

The chain recombines TRBV7-9 with TRBJ2-1; the D gene is possibly TRBD2 (7 bases). The J call may be in error: the DNA end matches TRBJ2-7 better. CDR3 length: 15 residues. The V gene's germline CDR1 is SEHNR and CDR2 FQNEAQ (reference sequence). The CDR3 here is CASSRGASRYNEQYF. DNA of the CDR3: TGTGCCAGCAGCCGGGGGGCTAGCCGCTACAATGAGCAGTACTTC.

The CDR3 loop is CAISESAESSYNEQFF. In DNA form, the CDR3 reads TGTGCCATCAGTGAGTCGGCGGAAAGCTCCTACAATGAGCAGTTCTTC. V usage is TRBV10-3 and J usage is TRBJ2-1; D unresolved. Trimming stripped 0 bases from V and 0 bases from J, with 9 bases between. This CDR3 comprises 16 residues. Looked up from germline, CDR1 is ENHRY and CDR2 is SYGVKD.

The V gene is TRBV20-1, the J gene TRBJ2-7; perhaps D is TRBD1 or TRBD2 (5 bases each). Germline CDR1 is DFQATT and CDR2 is SNEGSKA (reference sequence). Trimming cost V 8 bases and J 2 bases, with 16 bases left between them. The CDR3 is 13 amino acids. In DNA form, the CDR3 reads TGCAGTTACTCCGGGACGGAGACCTACGAGCAGTACTTC. As protein: CSYSGTETYEQYF.

The chain combines TRBV29-1 with TRBJ2-7; possible D gene TRBD1, 6 bases. V was shortened by 6 bases and J by 1 base, with 10 bases between the two germline ends. This CDR3 has 12 residues. Per germline, CDR1 SQVTM and CDR2 ANQGSEA. The chain's CDR3 is CSVTTGSYEQYF. CDR3 nucleotides: TGCAGCGTCACCACAGGGTCCTACGAGCAGTACTTC.

V gene TRBV4-2 combines with J gene TRBJ1-2; 10 positions agree with TRBD1. J lost 4 bases, V lost 0 bases, and 5 bases had no gene match. Germline assignment: CDR1 LGHNA and CDR2 YNFKEQ. CDR3 length: 16 amino acids. The CDR3 region has the DNA TGTGCCAGCAGCCAAGATAGGGGGGACAGGGGCTATGGCTACACCTTC. Protein sequence: CASSQDRGDRGYGYTF.